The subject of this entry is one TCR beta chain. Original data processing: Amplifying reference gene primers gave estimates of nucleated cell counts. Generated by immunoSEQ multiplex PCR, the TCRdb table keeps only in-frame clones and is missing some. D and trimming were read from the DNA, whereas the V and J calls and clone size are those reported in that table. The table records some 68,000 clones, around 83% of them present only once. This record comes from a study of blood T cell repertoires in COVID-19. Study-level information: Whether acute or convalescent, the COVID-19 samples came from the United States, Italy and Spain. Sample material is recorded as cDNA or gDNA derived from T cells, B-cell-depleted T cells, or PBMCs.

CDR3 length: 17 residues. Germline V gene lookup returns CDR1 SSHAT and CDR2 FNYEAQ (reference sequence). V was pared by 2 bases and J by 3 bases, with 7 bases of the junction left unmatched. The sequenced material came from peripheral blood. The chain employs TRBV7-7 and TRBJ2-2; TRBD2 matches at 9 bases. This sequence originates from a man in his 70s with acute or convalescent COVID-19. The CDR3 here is CASSLNMREGDTGELFF. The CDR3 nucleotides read TGTGCCAGCAGCTTAAACATGCGGGAGGGCGACACCGGGGAGCTGTTTTTT.